This TCR beta chain was identified in a study of blood T cells in healthy people across ages. Overall study results and limits: Changes in expanded clonotypes were possibly confounded, as the CMV status of donors was unknown.

The germline gives CDR1 SEHNR, CDR2 FQNEAQ (reference sequence). The CDR3 is 16 residues long. V dropped 5 bases and J dropped 0; count of bases not matched to a gene: 10. Comments on this clonotype: Its target is not known.

Together with a sample-barcoded 5' primer, a J-beta primer mix was included in a second PCR lasting about 6 to 11 cycles. A template-switch adaptor containing 12 random nucleotides labeled each cDNA molecule. TCRdb independently ran MiXCR on the 5' RACE reads; one entry per CDR3 protein. The sample has approximately 1.5 million distinct CDR3 sequences; roughly 30% are singletons. Russia was home to the donors, healthy Caucasian individuals aged roughly 6 to 95. The sequence was obtained from a woman aged 30 to 39 in good health. The V gene is TRBV7-9, the J gene TRBJ2-7, with 7 bases aligning to TRBD2. The sequencing input was blood. DNA of the CDR3: TGTGCCAGCAGCCCGTGGGGGAGCGGGGCCTCCTACGAGCAGTACTTC. Translated, it gives CASSPWGSGASYEQYF.